The entry below describes one TCR beta chain. The antigen remains undetermined. The sample is drawn from a study of T cells after posttransplantation cyclophosphamide. Regarding the study as a whole: Later blood repertoires were often dominated by clones from the donor CD8+ memory compartment. Tissue-infiltrating T cells from skin or gut overlapped little with blood T cells. TRB clonality was highly associated with recipient CMV seropositivity and reactivation.

This table comes from immunoSEQ multiplex PCR, and its TCRdb copy is limited to in-frame clones, with some not included. The data show roughly 6,800 clones, with none appearing a single time. Busulfan-fludarabine conditioning, marrow transplant, and cyclophosphamide on days +3 and +4 were administered. Germline V gene data show CDR1 as SQVTM and CDR2 as ANQGSEA. This CDR3 region has 12 residues. Trimming removed 4 bases from V and 6 bases from J, with 12 bases in between. The TCR was taken from a female patient in her forties or fifties who received an allogeneic stem cell transplant from a related donor, was CMV-positive, and had no GVHD. Among the T cells, some may be from the graft donor. Sequenced material: PBMCs, taken after allogeneic stem cell transplant with posttransplant cyclophosphamide. The chain is built from TRBV29-1 and TRBJ1-2; TRBD1 might be the D (5 bases). The chain's CDR3 is CSVGGAGHGYTF. In nucleotides, the CDR3 is TGCAGCGTTGGCGGGGCGGGCCATGGCTACACCTTC.